By share, the clone carrying this T cell receptor (beta chain) counts as medium-sized. Its antigen is not known. This entry is derived from a study of spatial heterogeneity in lung cancer. Study-level findings and limits: Counts of ubiquitous and regional expanded TCRs tracked ubiquitous and regional nonsynonymous mutations, respectively. Mutation tallies in tumors tracked expanded intratumoral alpha and beta TCR counts.

Each CDR3 protein gets one entry after TCRdb re-called the 5' RACE reads with MiXCR. This table has approximately 7,800 distinct CDR3 sequences, approximately 8% appearing once. This sample's time point: sample taken at primary tumor resection. Germline CDR1 reads SEHNR; CDR2 reads FQNEAQ (reference sequence). The CDR3 covers 15 residues. V was clipped by 4 bases and J by 4 bases; unmatched bases: 2. The source material was lung tumor tissue, sampled at surgery. This TCR derives from a male donor with early-stage non-small cell lung cancer. V gene TRBV7-9 combines with J gene TRBJ2-5; 14 bases are shared with TRBD2. The CDR3 coding sequence is TGTGCCAGCAGCTCGGGACTAGCGGGAGTAGAGACCCAGTACTTC. Translation gives CASSSGLAGVETQYF.